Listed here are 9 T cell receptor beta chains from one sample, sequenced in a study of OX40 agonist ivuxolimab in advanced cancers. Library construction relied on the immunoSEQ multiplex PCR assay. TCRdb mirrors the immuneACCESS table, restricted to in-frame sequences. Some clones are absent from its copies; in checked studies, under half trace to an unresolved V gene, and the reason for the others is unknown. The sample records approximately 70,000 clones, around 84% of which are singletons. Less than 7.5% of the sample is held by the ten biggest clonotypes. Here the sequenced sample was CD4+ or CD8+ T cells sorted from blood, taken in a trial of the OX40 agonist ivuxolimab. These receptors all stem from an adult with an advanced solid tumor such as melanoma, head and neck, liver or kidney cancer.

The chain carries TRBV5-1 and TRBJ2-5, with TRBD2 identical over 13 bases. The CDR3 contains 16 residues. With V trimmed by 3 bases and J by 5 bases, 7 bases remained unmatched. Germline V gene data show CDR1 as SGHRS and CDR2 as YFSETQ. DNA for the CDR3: TGCGCCAGCAGCTCAGGGACTAGCGGGGAGGCGGAGACCCAGTACTTC. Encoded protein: CASSSGTSGEAETQYF.

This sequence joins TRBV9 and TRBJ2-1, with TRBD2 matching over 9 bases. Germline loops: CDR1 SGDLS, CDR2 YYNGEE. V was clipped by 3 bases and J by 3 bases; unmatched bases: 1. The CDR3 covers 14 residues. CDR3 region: CASSALAGYNEQFF. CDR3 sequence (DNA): TGTGCCAGCAGCGCACTAGCGGGCTACAATGAGCAGTTCTTC.

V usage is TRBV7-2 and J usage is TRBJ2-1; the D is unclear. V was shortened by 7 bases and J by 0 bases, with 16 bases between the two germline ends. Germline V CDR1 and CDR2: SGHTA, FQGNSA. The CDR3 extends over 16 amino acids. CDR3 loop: CASTPPNFNSYNEQFF. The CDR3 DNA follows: TGTGCCAGCACCCCCCCTAACTTCAACTCCTACAATGAGCAGTTCTTC.

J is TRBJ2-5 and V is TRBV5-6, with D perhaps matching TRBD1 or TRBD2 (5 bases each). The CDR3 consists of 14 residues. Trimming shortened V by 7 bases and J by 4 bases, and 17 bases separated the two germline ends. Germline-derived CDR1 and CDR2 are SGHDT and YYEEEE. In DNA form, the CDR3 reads TGTGCCAGCGCAACTAGGACACCCCCAGAGACCCAGTACTTC. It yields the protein CASATRTPPETQYF. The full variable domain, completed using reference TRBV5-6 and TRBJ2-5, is DAGVTQSPTHLIKTRGQQVTLRCSPKSGHDTVSWYQQALGQGPQFIFQYYEEEERQRGNFPDRFSGHQFPNYSSELNVNALLLGDSALYLCASATRTPPETQYFGPGTRLLVL.

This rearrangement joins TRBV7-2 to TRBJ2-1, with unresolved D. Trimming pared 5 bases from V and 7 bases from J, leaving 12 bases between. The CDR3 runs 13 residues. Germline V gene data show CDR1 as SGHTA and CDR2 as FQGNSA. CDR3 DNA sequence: TGTGCCAGCAGCCTGTATGAAATAAATGAGCAGTTCTTC. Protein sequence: CASSLYEINEQFF.

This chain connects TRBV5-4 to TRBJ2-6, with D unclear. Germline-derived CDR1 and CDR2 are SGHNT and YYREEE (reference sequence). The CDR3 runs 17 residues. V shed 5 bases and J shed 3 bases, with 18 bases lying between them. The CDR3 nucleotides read TGTGCCAGCAGTCCGATGGGTGGGTCGTATGGGGCCAACGTCCTGACTTTC. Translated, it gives CASSPMGGSYGANVLTF.

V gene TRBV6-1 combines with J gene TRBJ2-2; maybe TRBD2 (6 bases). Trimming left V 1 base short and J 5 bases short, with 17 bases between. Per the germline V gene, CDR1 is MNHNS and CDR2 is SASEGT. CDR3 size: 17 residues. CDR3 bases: TGTGCCAGCAGTGAAGTCCCGACTAGTGAGGGAACCGGGGAGCTGTTTTTT. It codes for CASSEVPTSEGTGELFF.

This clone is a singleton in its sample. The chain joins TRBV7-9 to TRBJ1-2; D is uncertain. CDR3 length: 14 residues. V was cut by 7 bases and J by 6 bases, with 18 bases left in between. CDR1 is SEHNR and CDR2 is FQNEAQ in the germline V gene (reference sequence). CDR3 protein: CASTPPGGSNGYTF. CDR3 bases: TGTGCCAGCACCCCTCCCGGAGGAAGCAATGGCTACACCTTC. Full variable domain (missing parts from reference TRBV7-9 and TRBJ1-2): DTGVSQNPRHKITKRGQNVTFRCDPISEHNRLYWYRQTLGQGPEFLTYFQNEAQLEKSRLLSDRFSAERPKGSFSTLEIQRTEQGDSAMYLCASTPPGGSNGYTFGSGTRLTVV.

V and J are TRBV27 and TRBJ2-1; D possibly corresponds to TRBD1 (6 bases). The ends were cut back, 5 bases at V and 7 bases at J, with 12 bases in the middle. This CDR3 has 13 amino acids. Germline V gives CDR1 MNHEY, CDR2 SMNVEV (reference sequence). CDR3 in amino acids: CASSLQGLNEQFF. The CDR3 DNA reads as TGTGCCAGCAGTCTGCAGGGGCTGAATGAGCAGTTCTTC.